Sequencing of this T cell receptor beta chain was carried out in a study of blood T cell repertoires in COVID-19 (TCRdb year 2020). Some background on the complete study: The collaborator samples originated in the United States, Italy and Spain and spanned the acute and convalescent phases of COVID-19. The material from the prospective study consisted of cDNA or gDNA derived from T cells, B-cell-depleted T cells, or PBMCs. Samples were obtained from the ongoing ImmuneRACE study (first 160 participants) and from over 1,000 subjects provided by 6 global collaborators. Nearly every sample came with metadata listing a de-identified subject ID, COVID-19 status, age in years and sex. Where available, HLA class I and class II types were obtained from metadata supplied by the sample provider rather than from assay-based typing. Deeply sampled blood TCRbeta repertoires from subjects exposed to, actively infected with, or recovered from COVID-19 were included in the dataset. A freely available public database, intended as a resource for researchers studying the immune response to SARS-CoV-2, is where the repertoires were released. General conclusions and limits of the study: The quantity of clinical and demographic metadata differed by source and by participant and was supplied without curation.

Collaborating institutions collected whole blood in K2EDTA tubes following their own protocols. For TCRbeta analysis, collaborators shipped samples as frozen whole blood, isolated PBMCs, or DNA extracted from either of those sample types. Trimming leaves V shorter by 4 bases and J shorter by 6 bases, with the junction holding 3 bases beyond the gene matches. CDR1 SGHRS and CDR2 YFSETQ are derived from the germline V gene. The CDR3 measures 13 amino acids from cysteine to phenylalanine. The DNA shown is the 39-base CDR3, in frame from base 1. Notes on this clone: No antigen is known for it. Base qualities were left out, and no much larger clone turns up one base away. Other DNA sequences from this sample encode an identical CDR3 as well.

The immunoSEQ Assay, a bias-controlled multiplex PCR, was used to amplify TCRbeta CDR3 regions from genomic DNA. Concerning the study's data processing: The number of nucleated cells in each sample was estimated from the amplification of reference gene primers within the assay. To quantify the absolute abundance of each unique TCRbeta CDR3 rearrangement, sequence reads were collapsed and filtered. Productive Simpson clonality was computed per sample as the square root of Simpson's diversity index over productive rearrangements. TCRdb re-hosts the immuneACCESS table, in-frame sequences only. Its copies lack some clones; in the studies checked, an unresolved V gene accounts for under half of them, and the cause for the rest is not known. V and J calls and clone size follow that table, whereas D and trimming were derived from the DNA. The sample has about 240,000 clones on record, roughly 82% of them singletons. The top ten clonotypes cover roughly 12% of the sample.

This chain is built from TRBV5-1 and TRBJ1-4, and TRBD1 matches 7 of the central bases. Sequencing input: peripheral blood. The clonotype originates from a man older than 75 with acute or convalescent COVID-19. The nucleotides read TGCGCCAGCAGCAGAGACAGGGATGAAAAACTGTTTTTT. This gives the protein CASSRDRDEKLFF.